The 26 T cell receptor beta chains below come from one sample, sequenced in a study of cytomegalovirus exposure and HLA in healthy donors. Primers for the PCR totalled 60 Vbeta and 13 Jbeta. TCRdb keeps only in-frame clones here, not all; method: immunoSEQ multiplex PCR. The sample holds some 110,000 clones, around three quarters seen once. Source material: PBMCs. These receptor sequences come from a man younger than 45 in good health and CMV-seropositive.

This chain uses TRBV13 with TRBJ2-5, with TRBD1 matching over 8 bases. The CDR3 length is 16 residues. With V trimmed by 5 bases and J by 10 bases, 18 bases remained unmatched. The germline gives CDR1 PRHDT, CDR2 FYEKMQ (reference sequence). CDR3 region: CASSPRGQAITYGQYF. CDR3 coding DNA: TGTGCCAGCAGCCCGCGGGGACAGGCCATAACTTATGGCCAGTACTTC.

This chain joins TRBV9 and TRBJ1-1; 10 bases align to TRBD1. CDR1 and CDR2 from the germline V gene are SGDLS and YYNGEE. V lost 4 bases, J lost 0 bases, and 6 bases stayed unmatched. The CDR3 is 16 residues long. For the CDR3, the DNA is TGTGCCAGCAGCCCCGGGACAGGGGCTCTGAACACTGAAGCTTTCTTT. This codes for CASSPGTGALNTEAFF. Full variable domain (outside the CDR3, taken from reference TRBV9 and TRBJ1-1): DSGVTQTPKHLITATGQRVTLRCSPRSGDLSVYWYQQSLDQGLQFLIQYYNGEERAKGNILERFSAQQFPDLHSELNLSSLELGDSALYFCASSPGTGALNTEAFFGQGTRLTVV.

The CDR3 protein is CASSARLATAYNEQFF. The CDR3 nucleotides are TGCGCCAGCAGCGCCCGACTAGCGACCGCCTACAATGAGCAGTTCTTC. The chain combines TRBV5-1 with TRBJ2-1; 8 bases line up with TRBD2. With 4 bases clipped from V and 2 bases from J, the junction kept 8 bases outside the gene matches. The germline gives CDR1 SGHRS, CDR2 YFSETQ. The CDR3 has 16 amino acids.

This clone was counted only a few times. The rearrangement links TRBV15 to TRBJ1-2; D possibly corresponds to TRBD1 (6 bases). The CDR3 sequence is 15 residues long. Deletions cut 3 bases from V and 2 bases from J, with 13 bases between. Germline CDR1 LNHNV, CDR2 YYDKDF (reference sequence). DNA for the CDR3: TGTGCCACCAGCAGGGAGAGGGGGGGCAACTATGGCTACACCTTC. It is translated as CATSRERGGNYGYTF.

This sequence joins TRBV5-1 and TRBJ1-1; D may be TRBD1 (5 bases). CDR3 length: 14 residues. Trimming removed 0 bases from V and 4 bases from J, with 10 bases in between. Germline V lookup: CDR1 SGHRS, CDR2 YFSETQ. CDR3 DNA: TGCGCCAGCAGCTTGGAAACGCAGGGCACTGAAGCTTTCTTT. Encoded protein: CASSLETQGTEAFF.

This clone was observed a handful of times. The rearrangement links TRBV18 to TRBJ1-4, with 11 bases fitting TRBD1. The V gene's germline CDR1 is KGHSH and CDR2 LQKENI. The CDR3 loop spans 14 amino acids. The V and J ends lost 4 bases and 8 bases, in that order; junction bases with no gene match: 3. The CDR3 nucleotides are TGTGCCAGCTCACAGGACAGGGGGCAGGAAAAACTGTTTTTT. Encoded protein: CASSQDRGQEKLFF.

The rearrangement joins TRBV7-6 to TRBJ2-7; D unresolved. The V end lost 2 bases, the J end lost 3 bases, and 11 bases lay between the germline ends. Germline V gene lookup returns CDR1 SGHVS and CDR2 FNYEAQ. The CDR3 consists of 14 residues. Here the CDR3 DNA reads TGTGCCAGCAGCTTAACCCCAGTCATCTACGAGCAGTACTTC. Translated, it gives CASSLTPVIYEQYF.

The rearrangement links TRBV27 to TRBJ2-7; 9 positions agree with TRBD2. The CDR3 has 14 amino acids. Germline loops: CDR1 MNHEY, CDR2 SMNVEV (reference sequence). V gave up 3 bases and J gave up 5 bases; unmatched junction bases: 5. Here the CDR3 reads CASSFVAGGDEQYF. CDR3 in DNA: TGTGCCAGCAGTTTTGTTGCGGGGGGGGACGAGCAGTACTTC.

The V gene is TRBV9, the J gene TRBJ1-5, with a weak D call TRBD1 (5 bases). V lost 4 bases to trimming and J lost 1 base, with 9 bases between them. The V gene's germline CDR1 is SGDLS and CDR2 YYNGEE. The CDR3 extends over 14 amino acids. The CDR3 sequence is CASSPTVSNQPQHF. The CDR3, as DNA: TGTGCCAGCAGCCCGACAGTAAGCAATCAGCCCCAGCATTTT.

The rearrangement uses TRBV5-6 and TRBJ1-5; 8 bases fit TRBD1. The CDR3 extends over 15 amino acids. Trimming at V came to 5 bases and at J to 7 bases, leaving 11 bases not matched to a gene. Germline CDR1 is SGHDT and CDR2 is YYEEEE. CDR3 sequence: CASSRGQGDGQPQHF. The CDR3 DNA is TGTGCCAGCAGTCGAGGACAGGGTGATGGGCAGCCCCAGCATTTT.

The V gene is TRBV19, the J gene TRBJ2-1, with 8 bases lining up with TRBD1. Looked up from germline, CDR1 is LNHDA and CDR2 is SQIVND (reference sequence). V trimming: 5 bases; J trimming: 3 bases; junction bases outside the gene matches: 6. The CDR3 is 15 residues long. In DNA form, the CDR3 reads TGTGCCAGTAGTTTGACAGGGGTAGACTACAATGAGCAGTTCTTC. This translates into CASSLTGVDYNEQFF.

This clone turned up a few times. The V and J genes are TRBV6-1 and TRBJ1-1, with 10 bases aligning to TRBD1. V lost 1 base and J lost 8; bases outside the gene matches: 7. CDR3 length: 15 amino acids. Germline lookup yields CDR1 MNHNS and CDR2 SASEGT. CDR3 in DNA: TGTGCCAGCAGTGAAGAGTTGACAGGGGGCGAAGAAGCTTTCTTT. Its protein is CASSEELTGGEEAFF.

CDR3 nucleotide sequence: TGCGCCAGCAGCTTGGCCGGGAGGGGGCTGGAAGAGACCCAGTACTTC. Protein sequence: CASSLAGRGLEETQYF. The J gene is TRBJ2-5, the V gene TRBV5-1; TRBD2 is a possible D gene (8 bases). The CDR3 sequence is 16 residues long. Per the germline V gene, CDR1 is SGHRS and CDR2 is YFSETQ. Trimming removed 0 bases at V and 3 bases at J, with 15 bases between.

The chain joins TRBV4-2 to TRBJ1-6; D may be TRBD1 (5 bases). The V gene's germline CDR1 is LGHNA and CDR2 YNFKEQ. The CDR3 sequence is 14 residues long. The V and J ends lost 1 base and 9 bases respectively, with 10 bases between them. This CDR3 reads CASSQAGGSSPLHF. In DNA, the CDR3 is TGTGCCAGCAGCCAAGCCGGGGGTAGTTCACCCCTCCACTTT.

The chain is built from TRBV19 and TRBJ2-3, with TRBD1 matching 7 bases. Per germline, CDR1 LNHDA and CDR2 SQIVND (reference sequence). This CDR3 has 15 amino acids. V trimming: 6 bases; J trimming: 6 bases; junction bases outside the gene matches: 12. CDR3 amino acids: CASSATVQGLDTQYF. Written as DNA, the CDR3 is TGTGCCAGTAGCGCCACAGTACAGGGGTTGGATACGCAGTATTTT.

The chain has TRBV6-1 and TRBJ1-3, with a possible D match to TRBD1 (5 bases). Germline V CDR1 and CDR2: MNHNS, SASEGT. This CDR3 has 15 amino acids. V lost 1 base to trimming and J lost 6 bases, with 13 bases between them. CDR3 sequence (DNA): TGTGCCAGCAGTGAAGGTTTACAGGTTGCAAACACCATATATTTT. Its translation: CASSEGLQVANTIYF.

This sequence joins TRBV7-9 and TRBJ2-7; no firm D call. The CDR3 contains 15 residues. CDR1 and CDR2 from the germline V gene are SEHNR and FQNEAQ (reference sequence). The germline V and J ends were trimmed by 1 base and 0 bases, with 10 bases remaining between them. As DNA, the CDR3 is TGTGCCAGCAGCTTAGGTCCTTTTTCCTCCTACGAGCAGTACTTC. This gives the protein CASSLGPFSSYEQYF.

The CDR3: CASSLLQGGETQYF. The CDR3 bases are TGTGCCAGCTCACTTCTTCAGGGGGGAGAGACCCAGTACTTC. The genes are TRBV18 and TRBJ2-5; D perhaps matches TRBD1 (7 bases). The CDR3 loop spans 14 amino acids. Per the germline V gene, CDR1 is KGHSH and CDR2 is LQKENI. V lost 4 bases and J lost 4, with 13 bases in between.

V usage is TRBV6-6 and J usage is TRBJ2-7; D may be TRBD1 (6 bases). CDR1 MNHNY and CDR2 SVGAGI come from the germline V gene (reference sequence). CDR3 length equals 14 residues. Trimming took off 2 bases at V and 3 bases at J, with 11 bases between the two ends. The CDR3 DNA follows: TGTGCCAGCAGTTACCAGGGGAGTCTCTACGAGCAGTACTTC. Translation: CASSYQGSLYEQYF.

This clone turned up a few times. This rearrangement joins TRBV28 to TRBJ1-4; possible D gene TRBD1, 5 bases. V gave up 0 bases and J gave up 2 bases, with 10 bases separating them. CDR1 and CDR2 from the germline V gene are MDHEN and SYDVKM. This CDR3 spans 16 amino acids. CDR3 sequence (DNA): TGTGCCAGCAGTTTATGGGTAGGGGATACTAATGAAAAACTGTTTTTT. Its protein is CASSLWVGDTNEKLFF.

The V and J genes are TRBV30 and TRBJ1-1, with D hard to call. Trimming took off 0 bases at V and 5 bases at J, with 10 bases between the two ends. The CDR3 has 13 residues. The germline V gene has CDR1 GTSNPN and CDR2 SVGIG (reference sequence). The CDR3 sequence is CAWSVLRLTEAFF. CDR3 nucleotides: TGTGCCTGGAGTGTACTGCGGCTTACTGAAGCTTTCTTT.

This chain connects TRBV4-1 to TRBJ2-3; the match to TRBD2 covers 7 bases. CDR3 length: 16 residues. J was trimmed by 2 bases and V by 1 base; bases with no gene match: 6. Germline CDR1 reads MGHRA; CDR2 reads YSYEKL. The CDR3, as DNA: TGCGCCAGCAGCCAAGTCCCGGGGGGTTTCACAGATACGCAGTATTTT. This encodes CASSQVPGGFTDTQYF.

J is TRBJ1-3 and V is TRBV18, with a possible D match to TRBD1 (6 bases). Trimming cost V 3 bases and J 7 bases, with 10 bases left between them. CDR1 and CDR2 from the germline V gene are KGHSH and LQKENI. This CDR3 contains 13 residues. In DNA form, the CDR3 reads TGTGCCAGCTCACCCGACAGGACTAACACCATATATTTT. Its protein is CASSPDRTNTIYF.

Ten or more counts support this clone. The chain links TRBV6-4 to TRBJ2-3, with 10 positions matching TRBD2. The germline gives CDR1 MRHNA, CDR2 SNTAGT. With V trimmed by 5 bases and J by 0 bases, 2 bases remained unmatched. The CDR3 spans 15 residues. The CDR3 DNA sequence: TGTGCCAGCAGTAGCGGGGGGGCTAGCACAGATACGCAGTATTTT. This encodes CASSSGGASTDTQYF.

This clone was observed a handful of times. For the CDR3, the DNA is TGTGCCAGCAGTGTGCAGGGAGGGATCGAGACCCAGTACTTC. Translation: CASSVQGGIETQYF. The rearrangement uses TRBV2 and TRBJ2-5; the match to TRBD2 covers 7 bases. After removal of 4 bases from V and 5 bases from J, the junction contained 7 bases not matched to a gene. The CDR3 has 14 amino acids. Germline V gene sequence: CDR1 SNHLY, CDR2 FYNNEI.

The gene calls are TRBV19 and TRBJ1-4; D not resolved. Germline V gives CDR1 LNHDA, CDR2 SQIVND (reference sequence). The CDR3 totals 13 residues. Trimming cost V 2 bases and J 7 bases, with 8 bases left between them. The CDR3 spells CASSILVGEKLFF. DNA of the CDR3: TGTGCCAGTAGTATACTAGTCGGTGAAAAACTGTTTTTT. The full variable domain, rest sourced from reference TRBV19 and TRBJ1-4, is DGGITQSPKYLFRKEGQNVTLSCEQNLNHDAMYWYRQDPGQGLRLIYYSQIVNDFQKGDIAEGYSVSREKKESFPLTVTSAQKNPTAFYLCASSILVGEKLFFGSGTQLSVL.